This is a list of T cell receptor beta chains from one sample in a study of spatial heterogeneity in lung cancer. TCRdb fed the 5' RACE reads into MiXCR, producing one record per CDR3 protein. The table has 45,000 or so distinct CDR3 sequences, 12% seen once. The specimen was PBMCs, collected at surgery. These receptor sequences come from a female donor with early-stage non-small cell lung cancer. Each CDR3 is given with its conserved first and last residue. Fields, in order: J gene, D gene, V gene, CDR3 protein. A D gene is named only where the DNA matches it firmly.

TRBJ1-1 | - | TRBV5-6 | CASSWGQNTEAFF
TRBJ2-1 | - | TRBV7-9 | CASNPGEQFF
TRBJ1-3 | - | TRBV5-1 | CASSLEQGSSGNTIYF
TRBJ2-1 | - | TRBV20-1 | CSARTDGDEQFF
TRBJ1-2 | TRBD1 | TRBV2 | CASSERRTGVYGYTF
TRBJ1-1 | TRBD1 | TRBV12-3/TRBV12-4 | CASKGGQGNTEAFF
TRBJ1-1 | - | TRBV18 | CASSPSSLGAFF
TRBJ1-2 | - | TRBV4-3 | CASSQDQAAGTGYTF
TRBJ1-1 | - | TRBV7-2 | CASSLSWDLTEAFF
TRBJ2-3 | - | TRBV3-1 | CATGDPSSDTQYF
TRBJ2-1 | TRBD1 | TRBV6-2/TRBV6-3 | CASSYESTGGSFNEQFF
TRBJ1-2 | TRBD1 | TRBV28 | CASSLTGGDGYTF
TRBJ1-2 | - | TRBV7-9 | CASSDGTTLGGYTF
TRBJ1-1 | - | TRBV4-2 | CASSHTGRDTEAFF
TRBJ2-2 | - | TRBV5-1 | CASTLEVSTGELFF
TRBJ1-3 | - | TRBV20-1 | CSAVDTSGNTIYF